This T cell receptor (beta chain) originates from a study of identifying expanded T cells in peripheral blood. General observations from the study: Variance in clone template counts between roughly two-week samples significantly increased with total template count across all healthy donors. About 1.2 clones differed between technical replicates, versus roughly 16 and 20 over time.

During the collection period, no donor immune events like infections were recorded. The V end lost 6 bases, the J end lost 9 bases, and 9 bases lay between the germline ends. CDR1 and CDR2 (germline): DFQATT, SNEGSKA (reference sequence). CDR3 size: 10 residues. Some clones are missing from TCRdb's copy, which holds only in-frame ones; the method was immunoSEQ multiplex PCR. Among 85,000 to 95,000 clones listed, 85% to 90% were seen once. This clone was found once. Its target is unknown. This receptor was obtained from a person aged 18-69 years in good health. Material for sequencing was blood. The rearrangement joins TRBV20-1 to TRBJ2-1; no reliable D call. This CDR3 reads CSALSGEQFF. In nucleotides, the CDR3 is TGCAGTGCCCTGAGTGGTGAGCAGTTCTTC.